This TCR beta chain stems from a study of cytomegalovirus exposure and HLA in healthy donors. The assay was immunoSEQ multiplex PCR, and TCRdb's table has in-frame clones only and misses some. The sample includes about 73,000 clones, roughly 89% of them seen just once. Study-level points and caveats: It was confirmed in vitro that three of the CMV-associated chains were specific for CMV antigens. Reported performance of the classifier showed diagnosis of cytomegalovirus status with high specificity and sensitivity. A list of around 160 TCR beta chains associated with cytomegalovirus was given.

As concerns this clone: Antigen unknown.

Unmatched junction bases numbered 6, after V lost 2 bases and J lost 12 bases. Germline V gives CDR1 SGHAT, CDR2 FQNNGV. This CDR3 has 13 residues. J is TRBJ2-2 and V is TRBV11-2, with 7 bases fitting TRBD1. This clonotype originated in a woman between 18 and 29 years old in good health and CMV-seropositive. Sample: PBMCs. CDR3 region: CASSLRGPRKLFF. CDR3 nucleotide sequence: TGTGCCAGCAGCTTAAGGGGGCCGCGGAAGCTGTTTTTT.